Listed below are T cell receptor beta chains from one sample, sequenced in a study of T cells in Graves' hyperthyroidism and ophthalmopathy. TCRdb re-called the multiplex PCR reads with MiXCR, one entry per CDR3 protein. Of a few hundred thousand distinct CDR3 sequences listed, roughly 15% are singletons. The source material was blood. Receptors were obtained from a woman aged 60-75 years with Graves' ophthalmopathy. CDR3s include the opening cysteine and the closing phenylalanine or tryptophan. D genes are given only for firm matches. Not all rows give a size; the values are once, few, many and, for expanded clones, a class.

TRBJ2-1	.	TRBV9	.	TGTGCCAGCAGTCAAGATTGGGGTGAGCAGTTCTTC	CASSQDWGEQFF
TRBJ1-1	.	TRBV7-8	.	TGTGCCAGCAGGAATCAGATGAACACTGAAGCTTTCTTT	CASRNQMNTEAFF
TRBJ2-7	few	TRBV7-8	.	TGTGCCAGCGGTCCCCGGGCAGCCTCTAGGGACGAGCAGTACTTC	CASGPRAASRDEQYF
TRBJ1-1	many	TRBV6-1	.	TGTGCCAGCAGAACCACAGGGTTGAACACTGAAGCTTTCTTT	CASRTTGLNTEAFF
TRBJ2-2	.	TRBV7-9	.	TGTGCCAGCAGCTTAACACTAGGATTCACCGGGGAGCTGTTTTTT	CASSLTLGFTGELFF
TRBJ1-6	few	TRBV5-5	.	TGTGCCAGCAGCTTGGAGGGGGGGCTGTGGAACTCACCCCTCCACTTT	CASSLEGGLWNSPLHF
TRBJ1-2	.	TRBV28	.	TGTGCCAGCAGTCCGGGGGGGGGGTCTAACTATGGCTACACCTTC	CASSPGGGSNYGYTF
TRBJ2-3	many	TRBV3-1	.	TGTGCCAGCAGCAAGAACAGGGACAACACAGATACGCAGTATTTT	CASSKNRDNTDTQYF
TRBJ1-4	few	TRBV9	.	TGTGCCAGCAGCGGAAAAAACCCAGGTATAGGGGAAAAACTGTTTTTT	CASSGKNPGIGEKLFF
TRBJ2-1	.	TRBV5-1	TRBD2	TGCGCCAGCAGCTTGGCAGGGACTAGTGATGGTGGTGAGGAGTTCTTC	CASSLAGTSDGGEEFF
TRBJ2-1	few	TRBV19	TRBD2	TGTGCCAGTAGTATCACGCCTAGCGGGGTCTCCTACAATGAGCAGTTCTTC	CASSITPSGVSYNEQFF
TRBJ1-4	.	TRBV15	.	TGTGCCACCAGCAGAGAGCTGTTGGACGTTGGGGAAAAACTGTTTTTT	CATSRELLDVGEKLFF
TRBJ2-7	.	TRBV5-1	.	TGCGCCAGCAGCTTGGTCGGGGGACGCACCTACGAGCAGTACTTC	CASSLVGGRTYEQYF
TRBJ2-1	.	TRBV7-9	.	TGTGCCAGCAGCTTTCAAGGTGGGCCCAGCTACAATGAGCAGTTCTTC	CASSFQGGPSYNEQFF
TRBJ1-1	many	TRBV3-1	.	TGTGCCAGCAGCCTCCGGGGAGGGCGCGGGCACACTGAAGCTTTCTTT	CASSLRGGRGHTEAFF
TRBJ2-7	.	TRBV9	TRBD2	TGTGCCAGCAGCGCCGGGACTACCTCCGAGCAGTACTTC	CASSAGTTSEQYF
TRBJ2-5	many	TRBV3-1	TRBD1	TGTGCCAGCAGCTCCCTGGGGACAGCTGTAGAGACCCAGTACTTC	CASSSLGTAVETQYF
TRBJ2-3	.	TRBV9	TRBD2	TGTGCCAGCAGCGTTTCTAGCGGGAGGGCCGCAGATACGCAGTATTTT	CASSVSSGRAADTQYF
TRBJ1-4	.	TRBV28	TRBD1	TGTGCCAGCAAAGGGGGCGCAGGGGAAAAACTGTTTTTT	CASKGGAGEKLFF
TRBJ2-1	many	TRBV7-3	TRBD2	TGTGCCAGCAGCTTCGCTAGCGGGAGCCCCAATGAGCAGTTCTTC	CASSFASGSPNEQFF
TRBJ1-3	.	TRBV5-6	.	TGTGCCAACAGCTTGGTCCAACGAAACACCATATATTTT	CANSLVQRNTIYF
TRBJ1-1	many	TRBV6-1	.	TGTGCCAGCAGTGCAACTTCCGGGCAGAACACTGAAGCTTTCTTT	CASSATSGQNTEAFF
TRBJ2-1	many	TRBV11-2	.	TGTGCCAGCCGCTCACAGGCGGTGGTAGGCTACAATGAGCAGTTCTTC	CASRSQAVVGYNEQFF
TRBJ2-7	many	TRBV20-1	TRBD1	TGCAGTGCTAGAGGCAGGGGGTCGAACGAGCAGTACTTC	CSARGRGSNEQYF
TRBJ1-1	many	TRBV27	.	TGTGCCAGCAGTTTACTGAACATGAACACTGAAGCTTTCTTT	CASSLLNMNTEAFF
TRBJ2-7	.	TRBV7-2	.	TGTGCCAGCAGCTTAGAGGCGGGTTGGTCCTACGAGCAGTACTTC	CASSLEAGWSYEQYF
TRBJ2-1	many	TRBV28	.	TGTGCCAGCAGCCAGGTCCCCCCCGTCAATGAGCAGTTCTTC	CASSQVPPVNEQFF
TRBJ2-5	many	TRBV7-8	.	TGTGCCAGCAGCACCCTGGTGTCAGCGGAGACCCAGTACTTC	CASSTLVSAETQYF
TRBJ2-1	many	TRBV12-3/TRBV12-4	TRBD1	TGTGCCAGCAGGCAGACAGGGAGAGTTGAGCAGTTCTTC	CASRQTGRVEQFF
TRBJ1-1	many	TRBV5-1	.	TGCGCCAGCAGCTTGCTTGTATCGGGAATTACTGAAGCTTTCTTT	CASSLLVSGITEAFF
TRBJ1-1	many	TRBV3-1	.	TGTGCCAGCAGCCAAGGTCGACAGATGAACACTGAAGCTTTCTTT	CASSQGRQMNTEAFF
TRBJ1-1	many	TRBV3-1	.	TGTGCCAGCAGCCTGACAGGACCTCATCAAGCTTTCTTT	CASSLTGPHQAFF
TRBJ2-7	.	TRBV25-1	TRBD1	TGTGCCAGCGGCCGGGGGACAGGGTGGAACGAGCAGTACTTC	CASGRGTGWNEQYF
TRBJ2-5	.	TRBV29-1	.	TGCAGCGTTCAAGGGACATCTTTAGGACCGTACTTC	CSVQGTSLGPYF
TRBJ2-6	many	TRBV6-5	.	TGTGCCAGCAGTTACGAGGAGTCTGGGGCCAACGTCCTGACTTTC	CASSYEESGANVLTF
TRBJ2-5	many	TRBV7-9	.	TGTGCCAGCAGCTTTGGGGTTACGGGAGAGACCCAGTACTTC	CASSFGVTGETQYF
TRBJ2-1	many	TRBV11-2	.	TGTGCCAGCAGCCTACTGGGCGTAACCTACAATGAGCAGTTCTTC	CASSLLGVTYNEQFF
TRBJ2-1	many	TRBV20-1	TRBD2	TGCAGTGCCTATAGCGGGAGGGCCGACAATGAGCAGTTCTTC	CSAYSGRADNEQFF
TRBJ1-2	.	TRBV2	.	TGTGCCAGCAACAGGCTTGTGGGCTGCACCTTC	CASNRLVGCTF
TRBJ1-6	many	TRBV6-1	.	TGTGCCAGCAGTGAAGAGGTGACGGCTTATAATTCACCCCTCCACTTT	CASSEEVTAYNSPLHF
TRBJ2-7	many	TRBV7-2	TRBD1	TGTGCCAGCAGTTACTCACAGGGGGCGCTTTACGAGCAGTACTTC	CASSYSQGALYEQYF
TRBJ2-2	few	TRBV6-4	.	TGTGCCAGCAATGATATTTACACCGGGGAGCTGTTTTTT	CASNDIYTGELFF
TRBJ1-2	.	TRBV28	TRBD1	TGTGCCAGCAGAACGACAGGGTCCAACTATGGCTACACCTTC	CASRTTGSNYGYTF
TRBJ2-1	.	TRBV12-3/TRBV12-4	.	TGTGCCAGCAGTTTAGCGGGTAGGCACAATGAGCAGTTCTTC	CASSLAGRHNEQFF
TRBJ1-1	.	TRBV6-2/TRBV6-3	.	TGTGCCAGCAGTTACACGGGACAGAACACTGAAGCTTTCTTT	CASSYTGQNTEAFF
TRBJ1-3	many	TRBV28	.	TGTGCCAGCAGTTCTTCAGGCCGCTATGGGGGAAACACCATATATTTT	CASSSSGRYGGNTIYF
TRBJ1-4	few	TRBV24-1	TRBD1	TGTGCCACCAGTGATTCGGGGACAGGAAGTAATGAAAAACTGTTTTTT	CATSDSGTGSNEKLFF
TRBJ2-1	many	TRBV20-1	TRBD1	TGCAGTGCTAGCGCGCCGGGACAGAGCTCCTACAATGAGCAGTTCTTC	CSASAPGQSSYNEQFF
TRBJ2-3	.	TRBV4-1	.	TGCGCCAGCAGCCAAGATATTCGGGGGGATACGCAGTATTTT	CASSQDIRGDTQYF
TRBJ2-3	many	TRBV28	.	TGTGCCAGCAGCTCGCCCCGGTACACAGATACGCAGTATTTT	CASSSPRYTDTQYF
TRBJ2-3	.	TRBV10-3	.	TGTGCCATCAGTGAGTCGGTTAGTAGCACAGATACGCAGTATTTT	CAISESVSSTDTQYF